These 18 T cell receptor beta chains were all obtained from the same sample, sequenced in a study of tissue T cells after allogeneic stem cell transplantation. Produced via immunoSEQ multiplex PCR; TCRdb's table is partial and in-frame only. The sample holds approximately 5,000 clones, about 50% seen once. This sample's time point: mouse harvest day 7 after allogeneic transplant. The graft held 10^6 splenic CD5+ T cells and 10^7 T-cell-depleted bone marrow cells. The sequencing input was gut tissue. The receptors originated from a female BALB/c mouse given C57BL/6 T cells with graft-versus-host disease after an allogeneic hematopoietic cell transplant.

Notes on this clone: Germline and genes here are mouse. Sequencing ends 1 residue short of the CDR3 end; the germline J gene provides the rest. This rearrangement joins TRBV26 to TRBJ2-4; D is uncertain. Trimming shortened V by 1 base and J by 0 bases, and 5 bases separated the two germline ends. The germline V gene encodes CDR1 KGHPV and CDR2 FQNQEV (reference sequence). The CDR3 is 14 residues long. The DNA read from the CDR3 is TGTGCCAGCAGTCTGTACAGTAGTCAAAACACCTTGTAC. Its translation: CASSLYSSQNTLY. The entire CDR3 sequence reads CASSLYSSQNTLYF.

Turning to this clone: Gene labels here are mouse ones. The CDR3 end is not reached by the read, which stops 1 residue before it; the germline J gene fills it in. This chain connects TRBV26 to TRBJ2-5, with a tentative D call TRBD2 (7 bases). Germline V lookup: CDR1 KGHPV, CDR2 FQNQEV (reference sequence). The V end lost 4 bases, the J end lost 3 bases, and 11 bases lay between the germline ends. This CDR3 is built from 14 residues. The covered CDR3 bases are TGTGCCAGCAGTCCCCGGGGGGCGCAAGACACCCAGTAC. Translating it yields CASSPRGAQDTQY. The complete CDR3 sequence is CASSPRGAQDTQYF.

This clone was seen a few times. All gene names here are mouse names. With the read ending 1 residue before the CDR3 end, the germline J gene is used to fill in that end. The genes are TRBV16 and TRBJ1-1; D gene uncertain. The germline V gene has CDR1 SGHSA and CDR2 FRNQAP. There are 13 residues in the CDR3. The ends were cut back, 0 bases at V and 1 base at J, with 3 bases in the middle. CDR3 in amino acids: CASSLEGNTEVFF. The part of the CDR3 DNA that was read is TGTGCAAGCAGCTTAGAGGGGAACACAGAAGTCTTC.

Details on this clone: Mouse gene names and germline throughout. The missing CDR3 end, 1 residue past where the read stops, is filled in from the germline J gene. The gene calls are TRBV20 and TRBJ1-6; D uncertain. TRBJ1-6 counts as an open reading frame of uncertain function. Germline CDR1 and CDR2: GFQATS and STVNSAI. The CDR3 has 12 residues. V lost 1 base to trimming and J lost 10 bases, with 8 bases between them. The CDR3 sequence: CGARGGGSPLYF. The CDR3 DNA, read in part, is TGTGGTGCTAGGGGGGGTGGGTCGCCCCTCTAC.

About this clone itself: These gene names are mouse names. This chain's CDR3 is CASSRSQGTEQYF. The CDR3 bases that were read are TGTGCCAGCTCTCGCTCACAGGGAACTGAACAGTAC. The chain uses TRBV12-1 and TRBJ2-7, with D perhaps TRBD1 (6 bases). With the read ending 1 residue before the CDR3 end, the germline J gene is used to fill in that end. The CDR3 extends over 13 amino acids. Germline CDR1 and CDR2: SGHSN and HYEKVE. Trimming left V 2 bases short and J 6 bases short, with 13 bases between.

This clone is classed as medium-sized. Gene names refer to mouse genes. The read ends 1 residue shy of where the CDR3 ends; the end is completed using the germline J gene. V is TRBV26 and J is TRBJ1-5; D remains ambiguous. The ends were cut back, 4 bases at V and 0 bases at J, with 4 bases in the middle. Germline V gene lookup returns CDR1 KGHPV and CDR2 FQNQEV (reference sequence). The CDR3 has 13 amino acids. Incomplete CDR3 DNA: TGTGCCAGCAGTCCAGATAACAACCAGGCTCCGCTT. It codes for CASSPDNNQAPL. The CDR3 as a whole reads CASSPDNNQAPLF. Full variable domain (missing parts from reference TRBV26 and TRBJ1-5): NSKVIQTPRYLVKGQGQKAKMRCIPEKGHPVVFWYQQNKNNEFKFLINFQNQEVLQQIDMTEKRFSAECPSNSPCSLEIQSSEAGDSALYLCASSPDNNQAPLFGEGTRLSVL.

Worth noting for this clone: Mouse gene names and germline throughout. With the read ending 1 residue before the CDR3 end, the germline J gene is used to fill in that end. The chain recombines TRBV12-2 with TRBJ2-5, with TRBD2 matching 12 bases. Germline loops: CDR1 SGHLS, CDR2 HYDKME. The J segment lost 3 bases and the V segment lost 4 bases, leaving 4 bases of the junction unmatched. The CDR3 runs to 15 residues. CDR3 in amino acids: CASSLGLGGQDTQYF. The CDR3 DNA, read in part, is TGTGCCAGCTCCCTTGGACTGGGGGGGCAAGACACCCAGTAC.

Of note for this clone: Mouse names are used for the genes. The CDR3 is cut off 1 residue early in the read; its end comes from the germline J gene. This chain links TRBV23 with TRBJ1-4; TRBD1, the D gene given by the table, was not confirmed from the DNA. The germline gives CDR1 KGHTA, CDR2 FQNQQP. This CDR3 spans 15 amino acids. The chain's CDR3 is CSSSQGTRLNERLFF. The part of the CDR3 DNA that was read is TGCTCCAGCAGTCAAGGGACAAGACTCAACGAAAGATTATTT.

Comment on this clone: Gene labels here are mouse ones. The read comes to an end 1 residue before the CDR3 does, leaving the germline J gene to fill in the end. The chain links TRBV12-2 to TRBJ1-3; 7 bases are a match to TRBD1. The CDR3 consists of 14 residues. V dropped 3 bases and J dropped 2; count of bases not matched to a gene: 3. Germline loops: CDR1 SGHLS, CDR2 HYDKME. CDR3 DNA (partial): TGTGCCAGCTCTTCCGGGACAGCTGGAAATACGCTCTAT. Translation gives CASSSGTAGNTLY. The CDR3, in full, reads CASSSGTAGNTLYF.

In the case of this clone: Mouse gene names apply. The sequenced CDR3 bases are TGTGCTAGCAGTTTCCACAGGAATTCGCCCCTCTAC. Translation: CASSFHRNSPLY. The entire CDR3 protein is CASSFHRNSPLYF. V gene TRBV29 combines with J gene TRBJ1-6; D is possibly TRBD1 (5 bases). The read stops 1 residue short of the end of the CDR3; the missing end is completed from the germline J gene. TRBJ1-6 qualifies as an ORF whose function is uncertain. Germline CDR1 reads MSHET; CDR2 reads SYDVDS. V was clipped by 3 bases and J by 7 bases, with 7 bases between them. The CDR3 consists of 13 residues.

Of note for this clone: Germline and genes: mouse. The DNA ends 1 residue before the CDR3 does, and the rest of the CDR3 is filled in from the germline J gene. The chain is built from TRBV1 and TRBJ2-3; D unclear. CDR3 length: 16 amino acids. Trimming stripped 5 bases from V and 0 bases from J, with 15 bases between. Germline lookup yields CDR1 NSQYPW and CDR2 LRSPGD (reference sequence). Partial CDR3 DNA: TGCACCTGCAGTCCCGTGGTGGGAACTAGTGCAGAAACGCTGTAT. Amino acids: CTCSPVVGTSAETLY. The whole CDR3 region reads CTCSPVVGTSAETLYF.

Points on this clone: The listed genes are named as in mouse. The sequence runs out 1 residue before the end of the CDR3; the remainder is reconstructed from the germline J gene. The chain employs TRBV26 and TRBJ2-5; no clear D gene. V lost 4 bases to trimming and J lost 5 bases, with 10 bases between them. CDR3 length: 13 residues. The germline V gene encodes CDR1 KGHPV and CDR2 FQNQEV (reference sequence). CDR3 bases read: TGTGCCAGCAGTCAACAAGGTGGAGACACCCAGTAC. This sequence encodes CASSQQGGDTQY. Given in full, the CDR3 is CASSQQGGDTQYF.

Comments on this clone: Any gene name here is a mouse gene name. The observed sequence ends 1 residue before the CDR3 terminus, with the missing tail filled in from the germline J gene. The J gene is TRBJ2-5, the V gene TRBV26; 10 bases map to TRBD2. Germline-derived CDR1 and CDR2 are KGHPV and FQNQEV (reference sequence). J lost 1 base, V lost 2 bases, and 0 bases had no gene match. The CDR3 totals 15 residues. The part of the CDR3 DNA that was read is TGTGCCAGCAGTCTGGGACTGGGGGACCAAGACACCCAGTAC. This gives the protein CASSLGLGDQDTQY. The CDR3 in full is CASSLGLGDQDTQYF.

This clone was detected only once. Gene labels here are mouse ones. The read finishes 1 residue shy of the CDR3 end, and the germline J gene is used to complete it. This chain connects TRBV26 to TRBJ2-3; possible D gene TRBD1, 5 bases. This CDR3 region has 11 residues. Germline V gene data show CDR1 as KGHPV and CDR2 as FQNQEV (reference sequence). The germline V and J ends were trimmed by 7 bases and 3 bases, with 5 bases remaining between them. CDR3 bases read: TGTGCCAGCAACAGGGCAGAAACGCTGTAT. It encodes CASNRAETLY. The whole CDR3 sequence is CASNRAETLYF.

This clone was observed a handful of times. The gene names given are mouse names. CDR3 in amino acids: CSSSQRGYEQYF. Partial CDR3 DNA: TGCTCCAGCAGTCAACGGGGGTATGAACAGTAC. The chain employs TRBV23 and TRBJ2-7. Coverage ceases 1 residue before the CDR3 finishes, and the germline J gene fills in the end. The CDR3 consists of 12 residues. Germline V gene lookup returns CDR1 KGHTA and CDR2 FQNQQP.

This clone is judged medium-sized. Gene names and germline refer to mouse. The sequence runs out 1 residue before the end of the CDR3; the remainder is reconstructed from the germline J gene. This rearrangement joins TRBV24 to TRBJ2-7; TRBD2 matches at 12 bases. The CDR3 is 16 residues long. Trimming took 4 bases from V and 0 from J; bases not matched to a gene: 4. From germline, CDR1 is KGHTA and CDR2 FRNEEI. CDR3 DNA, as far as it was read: TGTGCCAGCAGTCAAGGGACTGGGGGGTCCTCCTATGAACAGTAC. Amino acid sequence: CASSQGTGGSSYEQY. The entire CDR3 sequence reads CASSQGTGGSSYEQYF.

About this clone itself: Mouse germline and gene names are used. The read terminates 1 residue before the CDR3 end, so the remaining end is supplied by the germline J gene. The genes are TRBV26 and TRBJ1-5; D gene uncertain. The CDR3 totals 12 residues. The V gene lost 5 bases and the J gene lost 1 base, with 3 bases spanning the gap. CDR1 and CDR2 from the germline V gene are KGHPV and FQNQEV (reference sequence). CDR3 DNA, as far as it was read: TGTGCCAGCAGTATAAACAACCAGGCTCCGCTT. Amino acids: CASSINNQAPL. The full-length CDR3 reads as CASSINNQAPLF.

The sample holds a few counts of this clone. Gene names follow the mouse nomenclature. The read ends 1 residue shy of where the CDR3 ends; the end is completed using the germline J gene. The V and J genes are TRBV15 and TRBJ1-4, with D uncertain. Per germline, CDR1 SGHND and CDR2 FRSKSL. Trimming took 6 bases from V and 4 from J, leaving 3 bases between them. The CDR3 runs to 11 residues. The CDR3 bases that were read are TGTGCCAGCAGACACAACGAAAGATTATTT. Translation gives CASRHNERLF. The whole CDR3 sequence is CASRHNERLFF.